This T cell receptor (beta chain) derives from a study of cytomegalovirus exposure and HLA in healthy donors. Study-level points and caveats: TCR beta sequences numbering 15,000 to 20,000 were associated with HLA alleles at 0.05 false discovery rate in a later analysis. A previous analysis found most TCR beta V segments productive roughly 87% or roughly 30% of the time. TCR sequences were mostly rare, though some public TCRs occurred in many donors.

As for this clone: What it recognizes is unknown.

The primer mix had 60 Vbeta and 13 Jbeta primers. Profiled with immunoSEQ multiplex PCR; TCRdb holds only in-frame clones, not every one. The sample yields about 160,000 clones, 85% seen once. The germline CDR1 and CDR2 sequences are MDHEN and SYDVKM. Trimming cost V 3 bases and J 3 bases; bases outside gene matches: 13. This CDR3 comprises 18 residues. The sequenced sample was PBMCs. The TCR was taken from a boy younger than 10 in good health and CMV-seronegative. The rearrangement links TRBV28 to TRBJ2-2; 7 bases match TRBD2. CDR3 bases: TGTGCCAGCAGTTTCCCGAATCAACTAGCGTCCGACACCGGGGAGCTGTTTTTT. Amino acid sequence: CASSFPNQLASDTGELFF.